Shown below are 8 T cell receptor beta chains from a single sample sequenced in a study of PD-L1 blockade in urothelial cancer. Clones were read by immunoSEQ multiplex PCR, and TCRdb kept only the in-frame ones, dropping some. The sample has 100,000 to 150,000 clones, more than 70% seen once; the top ten hold about 2.4%. Time point of the sample: peripheral blood 6 weeks after treatment start. Specimen: PBMCs, collected around atezolizumab (anti-PD-L1) treatment. The receptors come from a man in his forties or fifties with urothelial cancer.

This chain uses TRBV6-1 with TRBJ2-3; a possible D gene is TRBD2 (5 bases). V was cut by 0 bases and J by 5 bases, with 12 bases left in between. Looked up from germline, CDR1 is MNHNS and CDR2 is SASEGT. The CDR3 sequence is 15 residues long. Here the CDR3 reads CASSEARAAKDTQYF. The CDR3 DNA reads as TGTGCCAGCAGTGAAGCGCGGGCAGCCAAAGATACGCAGTATTTT.

In the case of this clone: A much larger clone is a single base away; this may be a read error. Other DNA variants within this sample encode the same CDR3. This chain connects TRBV5-1 to TRBJ2-2; D ambiguous. The CDR3 is 15 amino acids. CDR1 is SGHRS and CDR2 is YFSETQ in the germline V gene. The V gene lost 0 bases and the J gene lost 0 bases, with 6 bases spanning the gap. The DNA for the CDR3 is TGCGCCAGCAGCTTGGGAGGATCGAACACCGGGGAGCTGTTTTTT. The encoded protein is CASSLGGSNTGELFF.

This clone was found once. This chain joins TRBV5-5 and TRBJ1-4; 8 bases agree with TRBD1. V lost 3 bases, J lost 6 bases, and 4 bases stayed unmatched. The CDR3 has 14 amino acids. Germline CDR1 SGHKS, CDR2 YYEKEE (reference sequence). CDR3 nucleotides: TGTGCCAGCAGCTATACAGGGGGTTATGAAAAACTGTTTTTT. Protein: CASSYTGGYEKLFF.

The V call is TRBV7-3, the J call TRBJ2-3; the match to TRBD1 covers 7 bases. CDR3 length equals 16 residues. CDR1 and CDR2 from the germline V gene are SGHTA and FQGTGA. After removal of 5 bases from V and 0 bases from J, the junction contained 8 bases not matched to a gene. The DNA for the CDR3 is TGTGCCAGCAGCAGAGGGACAGACACTAGCACAGATACGCAGTATTTT. Protein sequence: CASSRGTDTSTDTQYF. Supplemented by reference TRBV7-3 and TRBJ2-3, the full variable domain reads GAGVSQTPSNKVTEKGKYVELRCDPISGHTALYWYRQSLGQGPEFLIYFQGTGAADDSGLPNDRFFAVRPEGSVSTLKIQRTERGDSAVYLCASSRGTDTSTDTQYFGPGTRLTVL.

This clone was seen just once. This CDR3 reads CASSFTGANTEAFF. DNA of the CDR3: TGTGCCAGCAGTTTTACAGGGGCGAACACTGAAGCTTTCTTT. The chain joins TRBV27 to TRBJ1-1, with 7 bases aligning to TRBD1. CDR3 length equals 14 residues. The V gene's germline CDR1 is MNHEY and CDR2 SMNVEV (reference sequence). V was clipped by 3 bases and J by 1 base; unmatched bases: 2.

The count of this clone is one. The CDR3, as DNA: TGCGCCAGCAGCATAACTAGCGGGGTTTCCTACGAGCAGTACTTC. As protein: CASSITSGVSYEQYF. The rearrangement uses TRBV5-1 and TRBJ2-7; TRBD2 matches at 10 bases. CDR1 and CDR2 from the germline V gene are SGHRS and YFSETQ. V gave up 4 bases and J gave up 1 base; unmatched junction bases: 5. The CDR3 runs to 15 residues.

The V gene is TRBV6-5, the J gene TRBJ1-1; D is possibly TRBD1 (5 bases). CDR3 size: 14 residues. Deletions cut 2 bases from V and 6 bases from J, with 13 bases between. Germline CDR1 MNHEY, CDR2 SVGAGI. DNA of the CDR3: TGTGCCAGCAGTTACACCAGGACACGTTCTGAAGCTTTCTTT. Its protein product is CASSYTRTRSEAFF.

The rearrangement joins TRBV2 to TRBJ1-1; D unclear. The V gene lost 3 bases and the J gene lost 0 bases, with 11 bases spanning the gap. CDR3 size: 15 residues. CDR1 and CDR2 from the germline V gene are SNHLY and FYNNEI. The CDR3 sequence is CASSDTAFMNTEAFF. CDR3 nucleotides: TGTGCCAGCAGTGATACAGCTTTTATGAACACTGAAGCTTTCTTT.